This TCR beta chain came from a study of shared clonotypes between healthy human individuals (dated by TCRdb to 2020 to 2021). In the study overall: A couple of women and three men aged 18 to 49 years were included in the cohort. Between about 0.8 and 9 billion PBMCs per donor were obtained by leukapheresis. Per donor, three plates each were used for CD4 naive and CD4 memory, two for CD8 naive, and one for CD8 memory. Libraries were prepared and TCR repertoires were sequenced by different laboratories using diverse techniques, in order to increase sequencing depth and limit assay-specific biases. The study deeply sequenced blood TCR repertoires of five healthy adults to estimate repertoire size and the extent of clonotype sharing between individuals. What the research found in general, with its limitations: Pairwise subsampling indicated that sequencing depth was expected to affect the degree of clonotype sharing among donors. Sharing across a few donors was observed for about 4.8% of naive CD4, over 3% of naive CD8, 2.3% of memory CD4, and roughly 0.4% of memory CD8 clonotypes. Sampling was restricted to blood, and TCR repertoires in tissues likely differ from the TCR repertoires found in blood. Naive subsets generally had larger estimated clonotype richness than memory subsets did. Because the study included a small number of donors, the genetic and exposure-history diversity represented was limited. Higher generation probabilities were observed for clonotypes shared by all four sorted-subset donors than for non-shared clonotypes. Even with the large sequencing depth, rarefaction of the sorted-subset datasets indicated that sequencing was incomplete.

Using the deep immunoSEQ assay, TCR CDR3 regions were amplified from genomic DNA by multiplex PCR. Extracted genomic DNA from each cell subset was distributed evenly across all wells of several immunoSEQ 96-well plates, and each plate was treated as a replicate. For sorted subsets, each replicate PCR was loaded with around 200 ng genomic DNA, equivalent to 32,000 or so T cell genomes. Purified libraries were measured with a Qubit 3.0 fluorometer, size-checked on a Bioanalyzer 2100, and measured again with the KAPA Library Quantification kit. Every immunoSEQ 96-well plate was sequenced on a dedicated single-read 150-cycle Illumina NextSeq 550 flow cell. In the source study's methods: Because the immunoSEQ output included only junctional sequences and no quality scores, the filtering could not be the same as the filtering used for full-length reads. Sequences were annotated with PyIR, a Python wrapper for IgBLAST v1.9, using IMGT germline references to assign V/J genes and CDR3. Reads with weak V/J assignments (E-value above 1e-6), missing CDR3, stop codons, out-of-frame junctions, or ambiguous translated residues were removed. V3J clonotypes were defined as sequences sharing an identical inferred V gene, J gene, and CDR3 amino acid sequence. To compute the percentage overlap between repertoires, the number of shared unique clonotypes was divided by the size of the smaller repertoire. Three approaches were used to assess repertoire richness: RTK rarefaction, the Chao1 estimator, and Recon v2.1 estimates of unobserved clonotypes. OLGA was used to compute generation probabilities for all TCRbeta clonotypes that the gDNA method yielded from a handful of donors. TCRdb took over this immuneACCESS table, retaining in-frame rearrangements with V and J assigned. Such tables are incomplete; in checked studies, under half of the missing clones stem from an unresolved V gene, and the remainder is unexplained. V, J and clone size are those of that table, while D and trimming were read from the DNA. The sample has around 1.9 million clones on record, 93% of them singletons. In total, the top ten clones hold about 1.7% of the sample.

Notes on this clone: Its antigen is not yet known. Nothing much larger sits one base from this clone, and base qualities are not available.

There are 19 amino acids in the CDR3, from cysteine to phenylalanine inclusive. CDR3 DNA is the only sequence kept; it has 57 bases, read in frame from the first base. Relative to germline, V is missing 3 bases and J is missing 5 bases, with 15 bases of the junction outside any gene match. The germline V gene encodes CDR1 SGHKS and CDR2 YYEKEE (reference sequence). CD8 naive samples were CD45RO-negative cells positively selected for CCR7, giving a CD45RA+CCR7+ population that excluded TemRA cells. Donors were healthy HIV-negative adults with no recently reported acute infections or vaccinations. Every donor was a Caucasian adult living in Nashville, Tennessee, USA. Blood was collected by leukapheresis, and PBMCs were isolated by Ficoll-Histopaque density gradient centrifugation and then cryopreserved in liquid nitrogen vapor phase. Analytical flow cytometry was used to check the purity and quantity of every magnetically sorted T cell population. Genomic DNA was isolated from every sorted fraction and measured by UV absorbance on a Nanodrop 2000c.

Recombination joined TRBV5-5 with TRBJ2-3; a stretch of 13 junction bases matches TRBD2. Source material: naive CD8+ T cells from PBMCs. According to the study, the label for this sample's cell subset or site signals: CD45RA+CCR7+. This sequence originates from a man younger than 30 in good health. Some clones in this sample may be carry-over from other donors' samples. CDR3 protein: CASSYSSPGLAGKLDTQYF. The bases read TGTGCCAGCAGCTACTCATCACCGGGACTAGCGGGAAAGTTAGATACGCAGTATTTT.